This entry describes one T cell receptor (beta chain). Generated by immunoSEQ multiplex PCR, the TCRdb table keeps only in-frame clones and is missing some. The data contain under 45,000 clones, roughly 80% of them singletons. Trimming at V came to 2 bases and at J to 6 bases, leaving 7 bases not matched to a gene. Germline V gene data show CDR1 as WNHNN and CDR2 as SYGVQD (reference sequence). The CDR3 runs 14 residues. The sample originates from a study of OX40 agonist ivuxolimab in advanced cancers. The chain employs TRBV10-1 and TRBJ2-7, with 7 bases lining up with TRBD1. The sample in question was CD4+ or CD8+ T cells sorted from blood, obtained in a trial of the OX40 agonist ivuxolimab. This clonotype was obtained from an adult with an advanced solid tumor such as melanoma, head and neck, liver or kidney cancer. Here the CDR3 reads CASSENQQGTEQYF. CDR3 in DNA: TGCGCCAGCAGTGAGAACCAACAGGGGACCGAGCAGTACTTC.